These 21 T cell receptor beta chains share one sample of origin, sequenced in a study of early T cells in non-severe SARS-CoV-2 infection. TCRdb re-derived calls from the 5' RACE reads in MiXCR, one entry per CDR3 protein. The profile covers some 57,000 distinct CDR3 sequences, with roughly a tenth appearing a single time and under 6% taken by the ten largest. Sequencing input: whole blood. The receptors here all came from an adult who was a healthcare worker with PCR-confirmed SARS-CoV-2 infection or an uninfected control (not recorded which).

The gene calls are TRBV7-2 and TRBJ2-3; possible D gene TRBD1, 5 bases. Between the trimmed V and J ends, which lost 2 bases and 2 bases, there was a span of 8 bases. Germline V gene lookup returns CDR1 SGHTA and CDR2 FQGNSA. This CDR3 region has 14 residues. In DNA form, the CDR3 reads TGTGCCAGCAGCTTATCCAGGGCCACAGATACGCAGTATTTT. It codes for CASSLSRATDTQYF. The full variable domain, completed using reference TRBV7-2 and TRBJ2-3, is GAGVSQSPSNKVTEKGKDVELRCDPISGHTALYWYRQSLGQGLEFLIYFQGNSAPDKSGLPSDRFSAERTGGSVSTLTIQRTQQEDSAVYLCASSLSRATDTQYFGPGTRLTVL.

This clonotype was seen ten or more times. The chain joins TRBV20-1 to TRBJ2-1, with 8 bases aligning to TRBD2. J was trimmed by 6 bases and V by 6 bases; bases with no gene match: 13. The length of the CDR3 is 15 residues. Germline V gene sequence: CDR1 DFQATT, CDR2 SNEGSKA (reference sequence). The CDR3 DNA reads TGCAGTGCACACGAACCTAGCGGGTTTGGCAATGAGCAGTTCTTC. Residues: CSAHEPSGFGNEQFF.

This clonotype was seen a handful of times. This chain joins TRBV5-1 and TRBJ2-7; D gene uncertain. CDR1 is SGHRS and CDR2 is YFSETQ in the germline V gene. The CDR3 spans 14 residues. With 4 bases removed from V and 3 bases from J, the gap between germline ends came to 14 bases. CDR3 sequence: CASSAELRSYEQYF. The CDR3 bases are TGCGCCAGCAGCGCCGAATTGAGAAGCTACGAGCAGTACTTC.

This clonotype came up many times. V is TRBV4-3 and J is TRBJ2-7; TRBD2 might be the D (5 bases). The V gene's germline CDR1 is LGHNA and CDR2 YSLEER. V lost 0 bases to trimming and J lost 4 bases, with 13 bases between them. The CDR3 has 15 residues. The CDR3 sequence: CASSQESGNRYEQYF. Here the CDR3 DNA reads TGCGCCAGCAGCCAAGAGTCGGGAAATCGGTACGAGCAGTACTTC.

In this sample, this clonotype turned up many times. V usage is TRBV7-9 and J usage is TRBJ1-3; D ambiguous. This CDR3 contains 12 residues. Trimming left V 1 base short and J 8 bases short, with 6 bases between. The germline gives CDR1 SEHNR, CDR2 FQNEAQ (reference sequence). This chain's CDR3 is CASSLVWDTIYF. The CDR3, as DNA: TGTGCCAGCAGCTTAGTATGGGACACCATATATTTT.

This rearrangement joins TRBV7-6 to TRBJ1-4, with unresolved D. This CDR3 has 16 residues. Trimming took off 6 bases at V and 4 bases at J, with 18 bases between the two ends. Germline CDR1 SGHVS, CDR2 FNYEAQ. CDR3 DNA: TGTGCCAGCAGGCCACTCGGACGGAGAGATAATGAAAAACTGTTTTTT. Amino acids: CASRPLGRRDNEKLFF.

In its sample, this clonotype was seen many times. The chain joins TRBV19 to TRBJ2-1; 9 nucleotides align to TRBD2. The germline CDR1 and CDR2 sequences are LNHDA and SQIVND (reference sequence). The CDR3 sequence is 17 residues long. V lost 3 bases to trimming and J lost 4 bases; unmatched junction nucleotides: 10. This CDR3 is CASSMSSSGSFYNEQFF. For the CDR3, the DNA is TGTGCCAGTAGTATGTCAAGTAGCGGGAGCTTTTACAATGAGCAGTTCTTC.

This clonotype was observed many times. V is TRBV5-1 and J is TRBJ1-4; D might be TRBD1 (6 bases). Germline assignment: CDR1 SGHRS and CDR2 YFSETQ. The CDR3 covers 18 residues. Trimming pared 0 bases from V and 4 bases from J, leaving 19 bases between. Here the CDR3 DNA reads TGCGCCAGCAGCTTGGTTGTGTTGACAGGCGCGGGTAATGAAAAACTGTTTTTT. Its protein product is CASSLVVLTGAGNEKLFF. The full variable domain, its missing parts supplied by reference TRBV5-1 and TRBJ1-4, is KAGVTQTPRYLIKTRGQQVTLSCSPISGHRSVSWYQQTPGQGLQFLFEYFSETQRNKGNFPGRFSGRQFSNSRSEMNVSTLELGDSALYLCASSLVVLTGAGNEKLFFGSGTQLSVL.

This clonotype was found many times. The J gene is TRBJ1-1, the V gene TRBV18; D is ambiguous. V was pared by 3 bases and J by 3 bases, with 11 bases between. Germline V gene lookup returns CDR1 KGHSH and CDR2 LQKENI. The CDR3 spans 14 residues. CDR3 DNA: TGTGCCAGCTCACCCGATGACGGATACACTGAAGCTTTCTTT. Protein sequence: CASSPDDGYTEAFF.

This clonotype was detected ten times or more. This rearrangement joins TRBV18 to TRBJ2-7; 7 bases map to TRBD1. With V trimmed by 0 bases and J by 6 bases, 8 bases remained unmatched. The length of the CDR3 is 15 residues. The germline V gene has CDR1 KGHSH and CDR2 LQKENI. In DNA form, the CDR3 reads TGTGCCAGCTCACCACCGTCGAGACAGGGCCCCGAGCAGTACTTC. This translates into CASSPPSRQGPEQYF.

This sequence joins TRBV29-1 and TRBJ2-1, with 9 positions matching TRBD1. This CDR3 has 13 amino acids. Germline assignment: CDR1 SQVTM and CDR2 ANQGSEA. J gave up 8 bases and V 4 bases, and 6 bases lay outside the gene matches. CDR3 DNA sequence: TGCAGCGTTGCGGGACAGGGTTTGGATGAGCAGTTCTTC. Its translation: CSVAGQGLDEQFF.

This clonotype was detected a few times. The CDR3 DNA reads as TGTGCCATCAGAGCCTTTACTAGCAGTTACAATGAGCAGTTCTTC. This gives the protein CAIRAFTSSYNEQFF. The rearrangement joins TRBV10-3 to TRBJ2-1; D may be TRBD2 (6 bases). In germline, CDR1 is ENHRY, CDR2 SYGVKD. This CDR3 comprises 15 residues. V was cut by 6 bases and J by 4 bases, with 16 bases left in between.

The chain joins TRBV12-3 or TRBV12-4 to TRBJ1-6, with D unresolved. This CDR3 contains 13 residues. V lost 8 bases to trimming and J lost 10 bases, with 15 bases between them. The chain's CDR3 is CASQLALGSPLHF. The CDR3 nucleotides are TGTGCCAGCCAGTTGGCCCTAGGGTCACCCCTCCACTTT.

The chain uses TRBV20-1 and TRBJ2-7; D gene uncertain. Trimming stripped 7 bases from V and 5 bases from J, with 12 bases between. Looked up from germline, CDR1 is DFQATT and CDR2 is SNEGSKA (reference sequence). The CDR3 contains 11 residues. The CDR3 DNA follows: TGCAGTGTCAAGACGGCCGACGAGCAGTACTTC. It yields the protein CSVKTADEQYF.

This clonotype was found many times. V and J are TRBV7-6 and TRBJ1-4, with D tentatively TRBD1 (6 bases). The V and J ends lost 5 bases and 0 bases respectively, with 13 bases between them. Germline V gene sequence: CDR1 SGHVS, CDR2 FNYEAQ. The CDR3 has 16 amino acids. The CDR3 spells CASSPRTAATNEKLFF. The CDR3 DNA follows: TGTGCCAGCAGCCCGCGGACAGCCGCAACTAATGAAAAACTGTTTTTT.

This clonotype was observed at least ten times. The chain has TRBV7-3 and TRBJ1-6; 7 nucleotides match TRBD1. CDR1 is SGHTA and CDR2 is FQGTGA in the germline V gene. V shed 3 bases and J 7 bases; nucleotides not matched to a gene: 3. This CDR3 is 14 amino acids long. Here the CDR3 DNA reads TGTGCCAGCAGCTTCCAGGGGGGGAATTCACCCCTCCACTTT. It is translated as CASSFQGGNSPLHF. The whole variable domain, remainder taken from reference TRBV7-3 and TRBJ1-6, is GAGVSQTPSNKVTEKGKYVELRCDPISGHTALYWYRQSLGQGPEFLIYFQGTGAADDSGLPNDRFFAVRPEGSVSTLKIQRTERGDSAVYLCASSFQGGNSPLHFGNGTRLTVT.

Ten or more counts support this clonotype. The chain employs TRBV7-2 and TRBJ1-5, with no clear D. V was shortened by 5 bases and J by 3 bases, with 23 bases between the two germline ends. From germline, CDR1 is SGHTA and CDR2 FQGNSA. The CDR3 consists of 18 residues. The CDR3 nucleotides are TGTGCCAGCAGCCCTCACCACCCTGACAAGGGATACAATCAGCCCCAGCATTTT. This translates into CASSPHHPDKGYNQPQHF.

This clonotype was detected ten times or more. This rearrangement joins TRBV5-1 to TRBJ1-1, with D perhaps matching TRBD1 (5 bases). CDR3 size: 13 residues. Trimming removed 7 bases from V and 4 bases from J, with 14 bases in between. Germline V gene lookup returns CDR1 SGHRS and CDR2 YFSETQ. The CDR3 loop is CASWPSGGTEAFF. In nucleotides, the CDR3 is TGCGCCAGCTGGCCGTCCGGGGGCACTGAAGCTTTCTTT. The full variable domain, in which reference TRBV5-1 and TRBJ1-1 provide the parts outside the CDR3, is KAGVTQTPRYLIKTRGQQVTLSCSPISGHRSVSWYQQTPGQGLQFLFEYFSETQRNKGNFPGRFSGRQFSNSRSEMNVSTLELGDSALYLCASWPSGGTEAFFGQGTRLTVV.

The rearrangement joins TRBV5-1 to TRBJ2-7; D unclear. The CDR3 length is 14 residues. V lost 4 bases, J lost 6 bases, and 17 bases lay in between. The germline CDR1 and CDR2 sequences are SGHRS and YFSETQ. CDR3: CASSLDRISSEQYF. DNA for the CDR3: TGCGCCAGCAGCCTAGATCGGATCAGCAGCGAGCAGTACTTC.

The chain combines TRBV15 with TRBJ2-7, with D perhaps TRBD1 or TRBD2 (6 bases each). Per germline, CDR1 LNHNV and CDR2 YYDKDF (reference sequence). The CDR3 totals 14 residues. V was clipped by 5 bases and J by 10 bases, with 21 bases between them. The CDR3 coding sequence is TGTGCCACCAGCTTCACGTGGGGGGCGCGTGAACAGTACTTC. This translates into CATSFTWGAREQYF.

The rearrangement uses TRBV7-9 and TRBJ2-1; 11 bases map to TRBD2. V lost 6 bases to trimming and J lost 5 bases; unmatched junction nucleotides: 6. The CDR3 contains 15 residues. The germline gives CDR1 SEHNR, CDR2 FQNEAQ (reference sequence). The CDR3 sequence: CASRYYSGRDNEQFF. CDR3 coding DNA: TGTGCCAGCAGATATTATAGCGGGAGGGACAATGAGCAGTTCTTC. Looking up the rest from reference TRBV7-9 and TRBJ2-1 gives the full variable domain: DTGVSQNPRHKITKRGQNVTFRCDPISEHNRLYWYRQTLGQGPEFLTYFQNEAQLEKSRLLSDRFSAERPKGSFSTLEIQRTEQGDSAMYLCASRYYSGRDNEQFFGPGTRLTVL.